The 3 T cell receptor beta chains listed next were all sequenced from one sample in a study of T cells in Graves' hyperthyroidism and ophthalmopathy. Template material for amplifying TCR beta CDR3 regions consisted of RNA transcripts. A set of HTBI primers served as the primers for a first-round RT-PCR of the TCR CDR3. TCRdb independently ran MiXCR on the multiplex PCR reads; one entry per CDR3 protein. The repertoire includes more than 500,000 distinct CDR3 sequences, roughly 15% of them detected once, and around 4% sits in the top ten. Sequencing input: blood. These receptors originate from a middle-aged woman with Graves' ophthalmopathy.

This clonotype was seen ten or more times. V usage is TRBV27 and J usage is TRBJ2-7, with D perhaps TRBD2 (6 bases). The germline V gene encodes CDR1 MNHEY and CDR2 SMNVEV (reference sequence). V lost 2 bases and J lost 0, with 14 bases in between. The CDR3 spans 16 residues. Here the CDR3 DNA reads TGTGCCAGCAGTTTAGGTAGCGGCCGGAGCTCCTACGAGCAGTACTTC. The encoded protein is CASSLGSGRSSYEQYF.

This clonotype was observed at least ten times. V is TRBV11-2 and J is TRBJ1-2, with TRBD1 identical over 7 bases. The length of the CDR3 is 16 residues. In germline, CDR1 is SGHAT, CDR2 FQNNGV. After removal of 5 bases from V and 4 bases from J, the junction contained 13 bases not matched to a gene. CDR3 coding DNA: TGTGCCAGCAGCCCCTGGGACAGCGATACTACCTATGGCTACACCTTC. Protein product: CASSPWDSDTTYGYTF.

There are many counts of this clonotype. This chain joins TRBV7-3 and TRBJ2-7; 7 nucleotides agree with TRBD2. V trimming: 0 bases; J trimming: 6 bases; junction bases outside the gene matches: 8. This CDR3 region has 15 residues. Germline-derived CDR1 and CDR2 are SGHTA and FQGTGA. The CDR3 spells CASSLTISSGSEQYF. CDR3 in DNA: TGTGCCAGCAGCTTAACAATTTCTAGCGGATCCGAGCAGTACTTC. Filled out from reference TRBV7-3 and TRBJ2-7, the complete variable domain reads GAGVSQTPSNKVTEKGKYVELRCDPISGHTALYWYRQSLGQGPEFLIYFQGTGAADDSGLPNDRFFAVRPEGSVSTLKIQRTERGDSAVYLCASSLTISSGSEQYFGPGTRLTVT.